The source of this T cell receptor beta chain is a study of T cell responses to AZD1222 COVID-19 vaccine. A word on this clone: The target antigen is unknown.

The protocol was immunoSEQ multiplex PCR, while the TCRdb copy is restricted to in-frame clones and leaves out a portion. The sample yields 150,000 to 160,000 clones, 85% to 95% seen once. General study points: Clonal diversity may have been underestimated, and the donors were mostly white British, with more females than males.

The study pooled second doses at about 4 or about 12 weeks. This clonotype was sampled from an adult who received the AZD1222 COVID-19 vaccine. The starting material was peripheral blood, obtained 28 days after the second AZD1222 dose.

CDR3 sequence: CASSTTSGTYEQYF. CDR3 coding DNA: TGTGCCAGCAGTACGACTAGCGGCACCTACGAGCAGTACTTC. The V gene is TRBV6-2 or TRBV6-3, the J gene TRBJ2-7; the match to TRBD2 covers 9 bases. The germline gives CDR1 MNHEY, CDR2 SVGEGT. The CDR3 has 14 residues. The ends lost 5 bases at V and 2 bases at J; junction bases unmatched: 4.